The next 26 T cell receptor beta chains were all read from a single sample in a study of shared clonotypes between healthy human individuals. Profiled with immunoSEQ multiplex PCR; TCRdb holds only in-frame clones, not every one. The top ten clones hold 0.3% to 0.45% of a sample with 2 million to 2.5 million clones, roughly 92% of them seen once. The sequencing input was naive CD4+ T cells from PBMCs. Subset noted: CD45RA+ positively selected. These receptors all stem from a man aged 18 to 30 in good health. Some clones in this sample may be carry-over from other donors' samples.

The chain joins TRBV7-3 to TRBJ1-3; 10 bases fit TRBD1. The CDR3 covers 15 residues. Germline V gene sequence: CDR1 SGHTA, CDR2 FQGTGA. V trimming: 5 bases; J trimming: 4 bases; junction bases outside the gene matches: 5. The CDR3 DNA is TGTGCCAGCAGCGTGGACAGGGGGGCAGGAAACACCATATATTTT. Its translation is CASSVDRGAGNTIYF.

The chain employs TRBV5-4 and TRBJ1-2; perhaps TRBD1 as D (5 bases). V was trimmed by 4 bases and J by 4 bases, leaving 11 bases between them. The CDR3 consists of 13 residues. The germline V gene has CDR1 SGHNT and CDR2 YYREEE (reference sequence). CDR3 sequence reads: CASSPGVLYGYTF. CDR3 DNA: TGTGCCAGCAGCCCGGGGGTTCTCTATGGCTACACCTTC.

This chain joins TRBV6-6 and TRBJ1-4, with D uncertain. Between the trimmed V and J ends, which lost 0 bases and 8 bases, there was a span of 7 bases. CDR1 is MNHNY and CDR2 is SVGAGI in the germline V gene (reference sequence). This CDR3 has 13 residues. The CDR3 DNA sequence: TGTGCCAGCAGTTACTCTTCCGGGGAAAAACTGTTTTTT. It encodes CASSYSSGEKLFF.

The chain employs TRBV7-9 and TRBJ2-2; D is unresolved. The CDR3 runs 15 residues. Trimming stripped 3 bases from V and 3 bases from J, with 11 bases between. The germline V gene encodes CDR1 SEHNR and CDR2 FQNEAQ (reference sequence). The DNA of the CDR3 is TGTGCCAGCAGCTTGCCTCTAGTGCACACCGGGGAGCTGTTTTTT. Translation: CASSLPLVHTGELFF.

V is TRBV29-1 and J is TRBJ1-1; no reliable D call. Trimming pared 2 bases from V and 5 bases from J, leaving 12 bases between. This CDR3 is built from 13 residues. CDR1 is SQVTM, CDR2 ANQGSEA, per germline. The DNA for the CDR3 is TGCAGCGTTGAAAGGGCCCCCGGAACTGAAGCTTTCTTT. Protein sequence: CSVERAPGTEAFF.

CDR3 residues: CASSLIGGYTGELFF. CDR3 in DNA: TGCGCCAGCAGCTTGATAGGGGGCTACACCGGGGAGCTGTTTTTT. The chain carries TRBV5-1 and TRBJ2-2; 7 nucleotides line up with TRBD1. The CDR3 extends over 15 amino acids. J was trimmed by 3 bases and V by 1 base; bases with no gene match: 3. Germline V lookup: CDR1 SGHRS, CDR2 YFSETQ.

The DNA of the CDR3 is TGCAGTGCTTTCCAAAAAGGCGGCTACACCTTC. This sequence encodes CSAFQKGGYTF. The chain couples TRBV20-1 to TRBJ1-2; D gene uncertain. The CDR3 has 11 amino acids. The V end was cut by 5 bases, the J end by 8 bases, with 12 bases between. Germline V gene lookup returns CDR1 DFQATT and CDR2 SNEGSKA (reference sequence).

The DNA of the CDR3 is TGCGCCAGCAGCCAAGGGCCCCGGGTCGAAGGGGCGCGGCGGGAAGCTTTCTTT. Amino acid sequence: CASSQGPRVEGARREAFF. The chain is built from TRBV4-1 and TRBJ1-1, with D tentatively TRBD1 (5 bases). The CDR3 runs 18 residues. Germline V lookup: CDR1 MGHRA, CDR2 YSYEKL. Trimming left V 1 base short and J 8 bases short, with 26 bases between.

J is TRBJ2-5 and V is TRBV7-2, with 12 bases that match TRBD2. J gave up 7 bases and V 5 bases, and 11 bases lay outside the gene matches. Germline CDR1 and CDR2: SGHTA and FQGNSA. The CDR3 is 16 amino acids. The CDR3 reads CASSGTSGSPVGTQYF. The CDR3 DNA is TGTGCCAGCAGCGGGACTAGCGGGTCGCCAGTGGGGACCCAGTACTTC.

As for this clone: The same CDR3 is also encoded by other DNA sequences in this sample. V usage is TRBV7-2 and J usage is TRBJ2-6; D possibly corresponds to TRBD2 (5 bases). V gave up 1 base and J gave up 2 bases, with 9 bases separating them. This CDR3 has 16 residues. Germline V CDR1 and CDR2: SGHTA, FQGNSA. The CDR3 region is CASSLVAGTGANVLTF. CDR3 nucleotides: TGTGCCAGCAGCTTAGTGGCCGGGACTGGGGCCAACGTCCTGACTTTC. Based on the CDR3 plus reference TRBV7-2 and TRBJ2-6, the full variable domain is GAGVSQSPSNKVTEKGKDVELRCDPISGHTALYWYRQSLGQGLEFLIYFQGNSAPDKSGLPSDRFSAERTGGSVSTLTIQRTQQEDSAVYLCASSLVAGTGANVLTFGAGSRLTVL.

This clone was seen once. The chain links TRBV4-2 to TRBJ2-7; D uncertain. V lost 5 bases to trimming and J lost 0 bases, with 14 bases between them. Germline lookup yields CDR1 LGHNA and CDR2 YNFKEQ. This CDR3 has 15 amino acids. The CDR3 DNA reads as TGTGCCAGCAGCTACGGAACCGCGTCCTCCTACGAGCAGTACTTC. It is translated as CASSYGTASSYEQYF.

Comments on this clone: This sample also contains other DNA sequences that code for the same CDR3. This chain uses TRBV5-1 with TRBJ2-7, with D unresolved. Per the germline V gene, CDR1 is SGHRS and CDR2 is YFSETQ. V was clipped by 4 bases and J by 0 bases, with 14 bases between them. This CDR3 is built from 15 residues. In DNA form, the CDR3 reads TGCGCCAGCAGCCCTGGGCAGGCCAGCTCCTACGAGCAGTACTTC. It is translated as CASSPGQASSYEQYF.

The chain is built from TRBV6-1 and TRBJ1-2, with 9 bases fitting TRBD1. Germline V gene data show CDR1 as MNHNS and CDR2 as SASEGT. This CDR3 has 14 amino acids. V shed 5 bases, J shed 6 bases, and the junction held 7 bases outside the gene matches. The CDR3 loop reads CASSLNRDRDGYTF. Here the CDR3 DNA reads TGTGCCAGCAGTCTAAACCGGGACAGGGATGGCTACACCTTC.

The V call is TRBV21-1, the J call TRBJ2-7. TRBV21-1 is a recognized pseudogene. The CDR3 is 15 residues long. DNA of the CDR3: TGTGCCAGCAGCAAACTACAGCGAAGGGTTCTCGAGCAGTACTTC. This gives the protein CASSKLQRRVLEQYF.

This clone was detected only a few times. Other DNA sequences in this sample translate to the same CDR3. The chain has TRBV7-8 and TRBJ1-5; D gene uncertain. Trimming took 2 bases from V and 0 from J, leaving 5 bases between them. The CDR3 covers 14 residues. Germline V gene sequence: CDR1 SGHVS, CDR2 FQNEAQ. The CDR3 DNA reads as TGTGCCAGCAGCTTACGAGATAGCAATCAGCCCCAGCATTTT. Translation: CASSLRDSNQPQHF.

The chain uses TRBV18 and TRBJ2-6; 8 nucleotides line up with TRBD1. The length of the CDR3 is 16 residues. The junction had 7 bases not matched to a gene; V was cut back by 5 bases and J by 4 bases. Germline values: CDR1 KGHSH, CDR2 LQKENI. Here the CDR3 reads CASSYNRGNGANVLTF. The DNA of the CDR3 is TGTGCCAGCTCATATAACAGGGGGAACGGGGCCAACGTCCTGACTTTC.

As for this clone: The same CDR3 also results from other DNA sequences found in this sample. V gene TRBV5-1 combines with J gene TRBJ2-7, with TRBD2 matching 11 bases. The CDR3 has 15 amino acids. The V and J ends lost 5 bases and 1 base, in that order; junction bases with no gene match: 5. CDR1 and CDR2 from the germline V gene are SGHRS and YFSETQ. CDR3 sequence reads: CASRPGTSGSYEQYF. The CDR3 nucleotides read TGCGCCAGCAGACCTGGGACTAGCGGATCCTACGAGCAGTACTTC.

The sample holds a few counts of this clone. This chain uses TRBV6-1 with TRBJ1-2, with TRBD1 matching over 7 bases. The germline CDR1 and CDR2 sequences are MNHNS and SASEGT. The CDR3 has 13 amino acids. J gave up 8 bases and V 10 bases, and 13 bases lay outside the gene matches. The CDR3 DNA reads TGTGCCACCCCCCCAGTTAGACAGGGCGGCTACACCTTC. It is translated as CATPPVRQGGYTF.

V is TRBV25-1 and J is TRBJ1-2; D remains ambiguous. V dropped 3 bases and J dropped 4 bases, with 15 bases sitting between them. The CDR3 loop spans 15 amino acids. Germline CDR1 reads MGHDK; CDR2 reads SYGVNS. As DNA, the CDR3 is TGTGCCAGCAGTGAGAACGTGGTTCGTCCCTATGGCTACACCTTC. It is translated as CASSENVVRPYGYTF.

The chain combines TRBV11-2 with TRBJ2-7; 11 nucleotides line up with TRBD2. Losses at the gene ends were 1 base for V and 4 bases for J; bases not matched to a gene: 3. The CDR3 covers 15 residues. The germline V gene has CDR1 SGHAT and CDR2 FQNNGV. In DNA form, the CDR3 reads TGTGCCAGCAGCTTAGGTGCTAGCGGGAGGTACGAGCAGTACTTC. Its protein is CASSLGASGRYEQYF.

The chain links TRBV9 to TRBJ2-3; 9 bases agree with TRBD2. The CDR3 spans 15 residues. CDR1 SGDLS and CDR2 YYNGEE come from the germline V gene. The ends lost 4 bases at V and 4 bases at J; junction bases unmatched: 7. CDR3 amino acids: CASSPGGLAPDTQYF. DNA of the CDR3: TGTGCCAGCAGCCCTGGGGGACTAGCCCCAGATACGCAGTATTTT.

This clone was detected only once. The chain employs TRBV6-5 and TRBJ1-2; D is perhaps TRBD1 (6 bases). Germline V lookup: CDR1 MNHEY, CDR2 SVGAGI. Trimming took off 4 bases at V and 8 bases at J, with 14 bases between the two ends. The CDR3 covers 13 residues. The CDR3 nucleotides read TGTGCCAGCAGTTCAGGGGAAGGCGTCGGCTACACCTTC. Translated, it gives CASSSGEGVGYTF.

The J gene is TRBJ2-5, the V gene TRBV28, with 7 bases that match TRBD2. The CDR3 length is 16 residues. V dropped 7 bases and J dropped 5; count of bases not matched to a gene: 16. Germline CDR1 and CDR2: MDHEN and SYDVKM. In DNA, the CDR3 is TGTGCCAGCACCTCGCTCGGGGCGGGAGAAGGGGAGACCCAGTACTTC. Its translation: CASTSLGAGEGETQYF.

This chain links TRBV7-9 with TRBJ2-3; possible D gene TRBD2, 5 bases. CDR1 SEHNR and CDR2 FQNEAQ come from the germline V gene (reference sequence). The ends were cut back, 5 bases at V and 5 bases at J, with 20 bases in the middle. The CDR3 has 16 residues. CDR3: CASSTSPPGAGDTQYF. Written as DNA, the CDR3 is TGTGCCAGCAGCACCTCACCCCCGGGCGCGGGAGATACGCAGTATTTT. The variable domain in full, completed from reference TRBV7-9 and TRBJ2-3, reads DTGVSQNPRHKITKRGQNVTFRCDPISEHNRLYWYRQTLGQGPEFLTYFQNEAQLEKSRLLSDRFSAERPKGSFSTLEIQRTEQGDSAMYLCASSTSPPGAGDTQYFGPGTRLTVL.

V usage is TRBV9 and J usage is TRBJ2-1; 11 nucleotides line up with TRBD2. The trim removed 2 bases at V and 8 bases at J, leaving 3 bases unmatched. CDR3 length equals 14 residues. Germline V lookup: CDR1 SGDLS, CDR2 YYNGEE. The CDR3 DNA sequence: TGTGCCAGCAGCGTTAGCGGGAGGGCCGATGAGCAGTTCTTC. As protein: CASSVSGRADEQFF.

The rearrangement joins TRBV27 to TRBJ2-6; TRBD1 is a possible D gene (5 bases). The CDR3 has 18 residues. The V gene's germline CDR1 is MNHEY and CDR2 SMNVEV (reference sequence). V was shortened by 6 bases and J by 0 bases, with 18 bases between the two germline ends. CDR3 sequence (DNA): TGTGCCAGCAGCAATCTCGATAGGGGAAACTCTGGGGCCAACGTCCTGACTTTC. This sequence encodes CASSNLDRGNSGANVLTF. The full variable domain, rest sourced from reference TRBV27 and TRBJ2-6, is EAQVTQNPRYLITVTGKKLTVTCSQNMNHEYMSWYRQDPGLGLRQIYYSMNVEVTDKGDVPEGYKVSRKEKRNFPLILESPSPNQTSLYFCASSNLDRGNSGANVLTFGAGSRLTVL.